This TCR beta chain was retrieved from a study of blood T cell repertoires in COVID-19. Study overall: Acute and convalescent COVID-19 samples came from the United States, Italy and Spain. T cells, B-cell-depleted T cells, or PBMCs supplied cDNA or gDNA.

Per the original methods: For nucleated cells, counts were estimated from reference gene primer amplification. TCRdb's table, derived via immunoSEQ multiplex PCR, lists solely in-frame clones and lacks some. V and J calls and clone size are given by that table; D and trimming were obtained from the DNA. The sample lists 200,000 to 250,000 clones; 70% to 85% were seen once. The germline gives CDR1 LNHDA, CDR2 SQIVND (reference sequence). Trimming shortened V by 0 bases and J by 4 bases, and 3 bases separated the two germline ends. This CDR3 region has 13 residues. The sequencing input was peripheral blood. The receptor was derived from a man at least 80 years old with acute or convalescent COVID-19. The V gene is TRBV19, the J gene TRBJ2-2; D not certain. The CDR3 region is CASSIELTGELFF. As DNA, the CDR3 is TGTGCCAGTAGTATAGAACTCACCGGGGAGCTGTTTTTT.